The 17 T cell receptor beta chains given below trace back to one sample, sequenced in a study of regulatory T cells in long-lasting Graves disease. Both iRepertoire HTBI primers and Arm-PCR of CDR3 regions were used to build the TCR beta libraries. TCRdb reprocessed the multiplex PCR reads via MiXCR and lists one record per CDR3 protein. The sample lists approximately 300,000 distinct CDR3 sequences; about a sixth were seen once. Time point described: newly diagnosed GD, antithyroid drugs for less than 3 months. Preparation of the TCR library used RNA extracted from PBMCs. The starting material was peripheral blood mononuclear cells (PBMCs), obtained at new diagnosis, from a patient treated with antithyroid drugs. These receptors all come from a female donor with Graves disease.

The genes are TRBV2 and TRBJ2-1, with TRBD2 matching over 8 bases. Trimming removed 6 bases from V and 0 bases from J; junction bases left unmatched: 13. CDR3 length equals 18 residues. Germline assignment: CDR1 SNHLY and CDR2 FYNNEI. The CDR3 loop is CASRTLRAGETSYNEQFF. The CDR3, as DNA: TGTGCCAGCAGAACACTTAGAGCGGGGGAGACCTCCTACAATGAGCAGTTCTTC.

This clonotype was counted between two and nine times. This chain connects TRBV6-1 to TRBJ2-3, with D possibly being TRBD2 (5 bases). V lost 6 bases and J lost 2, with 12 bases in between. In germline, CDR1 is MNHNS, CDR2 SASEGT. The CDR3 sequence is 14 residues long. In DNA form, the CDR3 reads TGTGCCAGCAGGCAGCGGTCCTTCACAGATACGCAGTATTTT. Translation: CASRQRSFTDTQYF.

At least ten counts were recorded for this clonotype. The chain combines TRBV6-1 with TRBJ2-1; D uncertain. Trimming left V 6 bases short and J 9 bases short, with 12 bases between. This CDR3 comprises 12 residues. The germline gives CDR1 MNHNS, CDR2 SASEGT. The CDR3 DNA reads TGTGCCAGCAGCTCCGATTGGGGTGAGCAGTTCTTC. Protein: CASSSDWGEQFF.

This clonotype occurred many times. This chain joins TRBV24-1 and TRBJ1-5; D unclear. CDR3 length equals 13 residues. V shed 5 bases and J shed 2 bases, with 6 bases lying between them. From germline, CDR1 is KGHDR and CDR2 SFDVKD. CDR3 residues: CATSGDGNQPQHF. CDR3 coding DNA: TGTGCCACCAGTGGTGATGGCAATCAGCCCCAGCATTTT.

V usage is TRBV27 and J usage is TRBJ2-7; TRBD2 might be the D (6 bases). The CDR3 extends over 14 amino acids. Trimming shortened V by 3 bases and J by 5 bases, and 14 bases separated the two germline ends. Germline values: CDR1 MNHEY, CDR2 SMNVEV (reference sequence). This chain's CDR3 is CASSLVAARDEQYF. CDR3 nucleotide sequence: TGTGCCAGCAGTTTGGTAGCGGCAAGAGACGAGCAGTACTTC.

This clonotype was observed at least ten times. The chain links TRBV7-6 to TRBJ1-2; D perhaps matches TRBD1 (6 bases). Germline V gene lookup returns CDR1 SGHVS and CDR2 FNYEAQ. V lost 2 bases, J lost 0 bases, and 16 bases lay in between. The CDR3 loop spans 17 amino acids. The CDR3 loop reads CASSLTNTGPPNYGYTF. CDR3 nucleotide sequence: TGTGCCAGCAGCTTAACGAACACAGGGCCGCCTAACTATGGCTACACCTTC.

This clonotype has ten or more counts. The V call is TRBV30, the J call TRBJ1-1; no reliable D call. The ends were cut back, 2 bases at V and 0 bases at J, with 13 bases in the middle. The CDR3 sequence is 15 residues long. Germline assignment: CDR1 GTSNPN and CDR2 SVGIG (reference sequence). This CDR3 reads CAWSRVTKMNTEAFF. The CDR3 DNA is TGTGCCTGGAGTCGGGTTACAAAGATGAACACTGAAGCTTTCTTT.

Ten or more counts support this clonotype. The chain links TRBV12-3 or TRBV12-4 to TRBJ1-5; 7 bases match TRBD1. This CDR3 is 15 amino acids long. The V gene end was trimmed by 3 bases and the J gene end by 1 base; junction bases not matched to a gene: 3. DNA of the CDR3: TGTGCCAGCAGTTTGGAGGGGGCGAGCAATCAGCCCCAGCATTTT. This encodes CASSLEGASNQPQHF.

This clonotype occurred many times. The rearrangement uses TRBV27 and TRBJ2-3; unclear D gene. CDR1 is MNHEY and CDR2 is SMNVEV in the germline V gene (reference sequence). V lost 3 bases and J 2 bases, leaving 15 bases between the germline ends. The CDR3 has 16 amino acids. The CDR3 nucleotides are TGTGCCAGCAGTTTGGGTCCCGCTCGGTACACAGATACGCAGTATTTT. The encoded protein is CASSLGPARYTDTQYF.

In the case of this clonotype: This could be a read error, since a much larger clone is one nucleotide away. The gene calls are TRBV30 and TRBJ2-5; D not certain. The CDR3 is 13 residues long. Germline CDR1 reads GTSNPN; CDR2 reads SVGIG (reference sequence). CDR3 in DNA: TGTGTCTGGAATGGGTTTGTCCAAGAGACCCAGTACTTC. It yields the protein CVWNGFVQETQYF.

This clonotype was seen many times. The chain joins TRBV5-5 to TRBJ1-2; no clear D gene. Trimming pared 4 bases from V and 0 bases from J, leaving 10 bases between. Germline assignment: CDR1 SGHKS and CDR2 YYEKEE (reference sequence). There are 14 residues in the CDR3. CDR3 bases: TGTGCCAGCAGCCCCGCGAACGCTAACTATGGCTACACCTTC. The encoded protein is CASSPANANYGYTF.

The genes are TRBV6-1 and TRBJ2-1; 12 nucleotides agree with TRBD2. The germline V gene has CDR1 MNHNS and CDR2 SASEGT. V trimming: 4 bases; J trimming: 7 bases; junction bases outside the gene matches: 5. This CDR3 contains 15 residues. This chain's CDR3 is CASSVELAGGNEQFF. In DNA form, the CDR3 reads TGTGCCAGCAGTGTGGAACTAGCGGGAGGTAATGAGCAGTTCTTC.

This clonotype turned up a few times. V is TRBV7-2 and J is TRBJ2-7; TRBD1 matches at 11 bases. There are 16 residues in the CDR3. The ends lost 1 base at V and 7 bases at J; junction bases unmatched: 9. The V gene's germline CDR1 is SGHTA and CDR2 FQGNSA. CDR3 loop: CASSLEGQGGSWEQYF. In DNA form, the CDR3 reads TGTGCCAGCAGCTTAGAGGGACAGGGGGGTTCTTGGGAGCAGTACTTC.

This clonotype has at least ten counts. The chain has TRBV2 and TRBJ2-3; D ambiguous. The CDR3 has 13 residues. CDR1 is SNHLY and CDR2 is FYNNEI in the germline V gene. Deletions cut 5 bases from V and 1 base from J, with 7 bases between. The CDR3 protein is CASSPLGTDTQYF. The CDR3 DNA reads TGTGCCAGCAGTCCGTTGGGCACAGATACGCAGTATTTT. Filled out from reference TRBV2 and TRBJ2-3, the complete variable domain reads EPEVTQTPSHQVTQMGQEVILRCVPISNHLYFYWYRQILGQKVEFLVSFYNNEISEKSEIFDDQFSVERPDGSNFTLKIRSTKLEDSAMYFCASSPLGTDTQYFGPGTRLTVL.

At least ten counts were recorded for this clonotype. This rearrangement joins TRBV5-6 to TRBJ1-3, with 7 bases fitting TRBD1. Germline loops: CDR1 SGHDT, CDR2 YYEEEE. The CDR3 totals 14 residues. Trimming at V came to 3 bases and at J to 4 bases, leaving 4 bases not matched to a gene. CDR3: CASSSTGFGNTIYF. CDR3 DNA: TGTGCCAGCAGCTCGACAGGGTTCGGAAACACCATATATTTT.

V usage is TRBV7-2 and J usage is TRBJ2-1; 14 bases map to TRBD2. J lost 5 bases, V lost 3 bases, and 3 bases had no gene match. The length of the CDR3 is 16 residues. Per germline, CDR1 SGHTA and CDR2 FQGNSA. This chain's CDR3 is CASSFPTSGRDNEQFF. CDR3 in DNA: TGTGCCAGCAGCTTCCCGACTAGCGGGAGGGACAATGAGCAGTTCTTC.

This clonotype was detected a few times. This clone may be a read error of a much larger clone one base away. The chain links TRBV12-3 or TRBV12-4 to TRBJ2-3; D is perhaps TRBD1 (6 bases). The CDR3 runs to 16 residues. Deletions cut 6 bases from V and 3 bases from J, with 19 bases between. For the CDR3, the DNA is TGTGCCAGCAGCCTTCGACAGGCCATTCGGACAGATACGCAGTATTTT. Protein sequence: CASSLRQAIRTDTQYF.